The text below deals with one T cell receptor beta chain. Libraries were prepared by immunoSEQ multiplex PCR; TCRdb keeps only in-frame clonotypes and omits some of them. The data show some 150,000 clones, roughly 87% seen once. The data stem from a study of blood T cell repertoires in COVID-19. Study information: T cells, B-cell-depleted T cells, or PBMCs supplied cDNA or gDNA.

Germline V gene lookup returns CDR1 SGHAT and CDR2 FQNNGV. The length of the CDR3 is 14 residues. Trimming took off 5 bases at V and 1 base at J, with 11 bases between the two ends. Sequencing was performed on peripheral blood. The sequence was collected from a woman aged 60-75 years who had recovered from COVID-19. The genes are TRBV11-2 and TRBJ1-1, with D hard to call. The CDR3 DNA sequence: TGTGCCAGCAGCCCCCGACTGAAGAACACTGAAGCTTTCTTT. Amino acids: CASSPRLKNTEAFF.